The following is a TCR beta chain sequence with its context. Germline V gene sequence: CDR1 SEHNR, CDR2 FQNEAQ (reference sequence). Trimming removed 0 bases from V and 5 bases from J, with 13 bases in between. This CDR3 is 16 amino acids long. The entry originates in a study of blood T cell repertoires in COVID-19. On the study more broadly: The United States, Italy and Spain supplied acute and convalescent COVID-19 samples. PBMCs, B-cell-depleted T cells, or T cells were the source of the cDNA or gDNA that made up the material.

In the original analysis: Amplifying reference gene primers gave estimates of nucleated cell counts. Clones were read by immunoSEQ multiplex PCR, and TCRdb kept only the in-frame ones, dropping some. D and trimming come from the DNA, and the V and J calls and clone size come from that table. The top ten clones hold about 1.2% of a sample with approximately 300,000 clones, over 70% of them seen once. The chain couples TRBV7-9 to TRBJ1-4; D is uncertain. This clonotype was sampled from a woman between 50 and 59 years old with acute or convalescent COVID-19. The sequencing sample was made of peripheral blood. The CDR3 is CASSLALVGKNEKLFF. CDR3 bases: TGTGCCAGCAGCTTAGCGCTTGTCGGGAAGAATGAAAAACTGTTTTTT.